The 22 T cell receptor beta chains reported below all come from one sample, sequenced in a study of blood T cell repertoires in COVID-19. Libraries were prepared by immunoSEQ multiplex PCR; TCRdb keeps only in-frame clonotypes and omits some of them. Of about 74,000 clones in the sample, roughly four fifths were seen once. Sequenced material: peripheral blood. All receptors come from a human donor in a cohort sampled during active COVID-19.

The CDR3 region has the DNA TGTGCCAGCAGGCAGGACAGGTCCTATGGCTACACCTTC. Translation gives CASRQDRSYGYTF. This rearrangement joins TRBV6-5 to TRBJ1-2; 7 bases map to TRBD1. The trim removed 6 bases at V and 4 bases at J, leaving 5 bases unmatched. The germline gives CDR1 MNHEY, CDR2 SVGAGI. This CDR3 has 13 residues.

The chain combines TRBV4-3 with TRBJ2-7; 7 bases are shared with TRBD1. Germline CDR1 LGHNA, CDR2 YSLEER. This CDR3 region has 15 residues. Trimming cost V 0 bases and J 4 bases; bases outside gene matches: 6. CDR3 sequence reads: CASSQDPARGYEQYF. The CDR3 DNA sequence: TGCGCCAGCAGCCAAGATCCCGCCAGGGGGTACGAGCAGTACTTC.

This clone was observed once. The genes are TRBV18 and TRBJ1-1, with D uncertain. Germline loops: CDR1 KGHSH, CDR2 LQKENI. The CDR3 is 13 amino acids. V shed 5 bases and J shed 1 base, with 8 bases lying between them. The CDR3 is CASSSTPNTEAFF. For the CDR3, the DNA is TGTGCCAGCTCATCAACACCGAACACTGAAGCTTTCTTT.

Only a few counts were recorded for this clone. V usage is TRBV6-1 and J usage is TRBJ1-4; TRBD1 agrees at 9 bases. V lost 2 bases to trimming and J lost 8 bases; unmatched junction nucleotides: 6. Germline CDR1 is MNHNS and CDR2 is SASEGT. CDR3 size: 15 residues. The CDR3 sequence is CASSEPGQGGEKLFF. The CDR3 bases are TGTGCCAGCAGTGAACCGGGACAGGGAGGCGAAAAACTGTTTTTT.

The table lists this clone with many counts. The rearrangement uses TRBV18 and TRBJ1-1; no definite D call. V gave up 3 bases and J gave up 6 bases, with 17 bases separating them. This CDR3 has 15 amino acids. Germline loops: CDR1 KGHSH, CDR2 LQKENI. This CDR3 is CASSPDPAGGSEAFF. The CDR3 DNA follows: TGTGCCAGCTCACCGGACCCGGCAGGAGGCTCTGAAGCTTTCTTT.

V is TRBV7-6 and J is TRBJ2-5; no clear D. The germline V and J ends were trimmed by 0 bases and 5 bases, with 13 bases remaining between them. The CDR3 length is 15 residues. Germline assignment: CDR1 SGHVS and CDR2 FNYEAQ. CDR3 sequence: CASSLASKERETQYF. The CDR3 nucleotides are TGTGCCAGCAGCTTAGCTTCCAAAGAGAGGGAGACCCAGTACTTC.

This chain uses TRBV2 with TRBJ1-1, with D hard to call. The V end lost 2 bases, the J end lost 0 bases, and 13 bases lay between the germline ends. Per germline, CDR1 SNHLY and CDR2 FYNNEI. The CDR3 consists of 16 residues. CDR3 sequence (DNA): TGTGCCAGCAGTGAAACTACCTACCTCATGAACACTGAAGCTTTCTTT. Amino acid sequence: CASSETTYLMNTEAFF.

V usage is TRBV3-1 (or the pseudogene TRBV3-2) and J usage is TRBJ1-1, with a possible D match to TRBD1 (5 bases). The CDR3 is 12 residues long. V was clipped by 1 base and J by 7 bases, with 7 bases between them. From germline, CDR1 is LGHDT and CDR2 YNNKEL (reference sequence). The CDR3 loop is CASSQGGGEAFF. CDR3 bases: TGTGCCAGCAGCCAAGGGGGGGGTGAAGCTTTCTTT.

CDR3 sequence: CASSYGSVNQPQHF. DNA for the CDR3: TGTGCCAGCAGTTATGGGAGTGTCAATCAGCCCCAGCATTTT. The gene calls are TRBV6-6 and TRBJ1-5; D is unclear. The CDR3 covers 14 residues. Germline lookup yields CDR1 MNHNY and CDR2 SVGAGI (reference sequence). Between the trimmed V and J ends, which lost 3 bases and 3 bases, there was a span of 9 bases.

This rearrangement joins TRBV6-2 or TRBV6-3 to TRBJ2-5; TRBD1 might be the D (6 bases). Germline assignment: CDR1 MNHEY and CDR2 SVGEGT. The CDR3 sequence is 15 residues long. Trimming shortened V by 4 bases and J by 1 base, and 13 bases separated the two germline ends. The CDR3 nucleotides are TGTGCCAGCAGTTTAAACCTCAGGGGCCAAGAGACCCAGTACTTC. This sequence encodes CASSLNLRGQETQYF.

The chain combines TRBV12-3 or TRBV12-4 with TRBJ2-7; a weak D match, TRBD2 (5 bases). V lost 6 bases and J 7 bases, leaving 10 bases between the germline ends. CDR3 length: 11 amino acids. CDR3 amino acids: CASSSWEEQYF. As DNA, the CDR3 is TGTGCCAGCAGCTCCTGGGAGGAGCAGTACTTC.

The chain uses TRBV6-6 and TRBJ1-1, with TRBD1 matching 7 bases. CDR3 length: 16 residues. J was trimmed by 1 base and V by 2 bases; bases with no gene match: 7. Germline V gene sequence: CDR1 MNHNY, CDR2 SVGAGI (reference sequence). In DNA form, the CDR3 reads TGTGCCAGCAGTTACACAAACAGGGGAAGGAACACTGAAGCTTTCTTT. As protein: CASSYTNRGRNTEAFF.

The V and J genes are TRBV12-3 or TRBV12-4 and TRBJ1-5; no firm D call. V lost 3 bases and J 7 bases, leaving 10 bases between the germline ends. This CDR3 comprises 13 residues. The CDR3 DNA follows: TGTGCCAGCAGTTTGCTTCTCGGGCAGCCCCAGCATTTT. This translates into CASSLLLGQPQHF.

The chain combines TRBV9 with TRBJ2-7, with D perhaps matching TRBD2 (5 bases). Germline-derived CDR1 and CDR2 are SGDLS and YYNGEE. The CDR3 runs to 14 residues. Trimming stripped 4 bases from V and 0 bases from J, with 11 bases between. The CDR3 DNA reads as TGTGCCAGCAGCCCTCAAGGGAGCTCCTACGAGCAGTACTTC. It codes for CASSPQGSSYEQYF.

The chain uses TRBV6-5 and TRBJ1-5, with a tentative D call TRBD1 (6 bases). Germline CDR1 MNHEY, CDR2 SVGAGI. Trimming pared 0 bases from V and 10 bases from J, leaving 16 bases between. The CDR3 is 15 residues long. In nucleotides, the CDR3 is TGTGCCAGCAGTTACTCGAACAGGGCAGGTTTACCCCAGCATTTT. This encodes CASSYSNRAGLPQHF.

This chain uses TRBV11-2 with TRBJ2-7; 8 nucleotides agree with TRBD1. With V trimmed by 5 bases and J by 1 base, 10 bases remained unmatched. The germline gives CDR1 SGHAT, CDR2 FQNNGV. The CDR3 runs 16 residues. The CDR3 bases are TGTGCCAGCAGCCTCCTGGGACAGGCCAATTCCTACGAGCAGTACTTC. This sequence encodes CASSLLGQANSYEQYF.

The V call is TRBV9, the J call TRBJ2-3; 14 positions match TRBD2. V was pared by 3 bases and J by 4 bases, with 1 base of the junction left unmatched. The length of the CDR3 is 15 residues. Germline V CDR1 and CDR2: SGDLS, YYNGEE. CDR3 region: CASSETSGGADTQYF. The CDR3 nucleotides read TGTGCCAGCAGCGAGACTAGCGGGGGGGCAGATACGCAGTATTTT.

The chain employs TRBV2 and TRBJ2-6, with 11 bases lining up with TRBD1. The CDR3 consists of 15 residues. CDR1 is SNHLY and CDR2 is FYNNEI in the germline V gene. Trimming at V came to 6 bases and at J to 9 bases, leaving 7 bases not matched to a gene. CDR3 in DNA: TGTGCCAGCAGCGGACAGGGGGCCAATATCAACGTCCTGACTTTC. Its translation is CASSGQGANINVLTF.

This sequence joins TRBV7-9 and TRBJ2-1; no definite D call. Trimming removed 2 bases at V and 5 bases at J, with 4 bases between. The CDR3 extends over 12 amino acids. CDR1 SEHNR and CDR2 FQNEAQ come from the germline V gene (reference sequence). CDR3 residues: CASSLRDNEQFF. CDR3 coding DNA: TGTGCCAGCAGCTTACGTGACAATGAGCAGTTCTTC.

This chain joins TRBV5-6 and TRBJ2-7; TRBD1 matches at 8 bases. J lost 1 base, V lost 5 bases, and 8 bases had no gene match. The CDR3 consists of 15 residues. CDR1 is SGHDT, CDR2 YYEEEE, per germline. This chain's CDR3 is CASSWAGTGSYEQYF. The CDR3 bases are TGTGCCAGCAGTTGGGCCGGGACAGGATCCTACGAGCAGTACTTC.

The chain has TRBV29-1 and TRBJ1-4, with 10 nucleotides matching TRBD1. The J segment lost 1 base and the V segment lost 5 bases, leaving 4 bases of the junction unmatched. The CDR3 extends over 15 amino acids. CDR1 and CDR2 from the germline V gene are SQVTM and ANQGSEA. CDR3 region: CSVFGQGGTNEKLFF. DNA of the CDR3: TGCAGCGTTTTCGGACAGGGGGGAACTAATGAAAAACTGTTTTTT. Full variable domain (rest looked up from reference TRBV29-1 and TRBJ1-4): SAVISQKPSRDICQRGTSLTIQCQVDSQVTMMFWYRQQPGQSLTLIATANQGSEATYESGFVIDKFPISRPNLTFSTLTVSNMSPEDSSIYLCSVFGQGGTNEKLFFGSGTQLSVL.

The DNA of the CDR3 is TGTGCCAGCAGTGATCCTACCTGGCGGGGAGCCTACGAGCAGTACTTC. Protein product: CASSDPTWRGAYEQYF. This chain uses TRBV25-1 with TRBJ2-7, with a tentative D call TRBD2 (6 bases). Trimming took 3 bases from V and 2 from J, leaving 17 bases between them. Germline loops: CDR1 MGHDK, CDR2 SYGVNS. The CDR3 covers 16 residues.